This T cell receptor (beta chain) was sequenced during a study of CD8+CD57+ T cells in acquired aplastic anemia. Study background: Sorted cells (CD4+ and CD8+) yielded DNA amounts that averaged roughly 3 ug.

With 9 bases removed from V and 4 bases from J, the gap between germline ends came to 24 bases. Germline values: CDR1 LNHNV, CDR2 YYDKDF (reference sequence). This CDR3 contains 16 residues. Genomic DNA constituted the template upon which TCR beta VDJ and CDR3 profiling was performed. TCRdb reanalysed the reads using MiXCR and keeps one entry per CDR3 protein. The sample holds about 95,000 distinct CDR3 sequences, around 68% seen once. This clonotype has a handful of counts. Its specificity is not known. Whole-study findings and limits: Over 25 CD8+ CDR3 sequences occurred in both the patients and the controls.

It was patients with CD8+CD57+ cell expansion by flow cytometry who were chosen for sequencing. The sequence was obtained from a human donor with aplastic anemia. Sequencing used sorted CD4+, CD8+, or CD8+CD57+ T cells (not recorded which) from PBMCs. The chain has TRBV15 and TRBJ1-1; weak D call: TRBD1 (6 bases). Here the CDR3 reads CATPREQGSVGTEAFF. The CDR3 bases are TGTGCCACGCCCAGAGAACAGGGCTCTGTGGGCACTGAAGCTTTCTTT. The variable domain in full, completed from reference TRBV15 and TRBJ1-1, reads DAMVIQNPRYQVTQFGKPVTLSCSQTLNHNVMYWYQQKSSQAPKLLFHYYDKDFNNEADTPDNFQSRRPNTSFCFLDIRSPGLGDTAMYLCATPREQGSVGTEAFFGQGTRLTVV.